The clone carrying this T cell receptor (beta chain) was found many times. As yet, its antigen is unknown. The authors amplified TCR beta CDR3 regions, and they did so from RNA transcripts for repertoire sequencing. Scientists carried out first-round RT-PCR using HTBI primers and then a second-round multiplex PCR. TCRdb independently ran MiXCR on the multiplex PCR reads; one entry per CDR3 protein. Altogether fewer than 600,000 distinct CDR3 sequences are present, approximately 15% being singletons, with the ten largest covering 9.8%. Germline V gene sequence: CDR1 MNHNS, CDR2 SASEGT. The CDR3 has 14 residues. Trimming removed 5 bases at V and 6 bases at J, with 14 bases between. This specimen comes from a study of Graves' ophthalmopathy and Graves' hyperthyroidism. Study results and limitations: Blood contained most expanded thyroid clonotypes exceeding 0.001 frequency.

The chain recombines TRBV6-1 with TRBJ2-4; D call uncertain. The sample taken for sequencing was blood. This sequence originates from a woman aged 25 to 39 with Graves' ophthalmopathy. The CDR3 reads CASSPLQVGNIQYF. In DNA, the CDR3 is TGTGCCAGCAGTCCCCTACAAGTGGGAAACATTCAGTACTTC.